The 15 T cell receptor beta chains in this list originate from one sample, sequenced in a study of blood T cell repertoires in COVID-19. Profiled with immunoSEQ multiplex PCR; TCRdb holds only in-frame clones, not every one. The table includes some 150,000 clones, around 80% detected once. The sample was peripheral blood. All receptors come from a woman aged 65 to 85 with COVID-19, enrolled during active disease.

The CDR3 loop reads CASSPEVEETQYF. The CDR3 bases are TGTGCCAGCAGCCCAGAGGTAGAAGAGACCCAGTACTTC. The chain joins TRBV5-5 to TRBJ2-5; D is uncertain. V was pared by 4 bases and J by 3 bases, with 10 bases between. Germline lookup yields CDR1 SGHKS and CDR2 YYEKEE (reference sequence). CDR3 length: 13 amino acids.

The J gene is TRBJ2-5, the V gene TRBV30, with 7 bases aligning to TRBD2. Germline V gives CDR1 GTSNPN, CDR2 SVGIG (reference sequence). The CDR3 is 13 residues long. The J segment lost 5 bases and the V segment lost 1 base, leaving 4 bases of the junction unmatched. The CDR3 region is CAWSDAGGETQYF. CDR3 in DNA: TGTGCCTGGAGTGACGCCGGGGGGGAGACCCAGTACTTC.

A remark on this clone: A read error may account for a junction end that differs from germline. The gene calls are TRBV5-6 and TRBJ1-1; no clear D gene. CDR1 is SGHDT, CDR2 YYEEEE, per germline. CDR3 size: 11 residues. Written as DNA, the CDR3 is TGTGCCAGCAGCGCCAACAGTGAAGCTTTCTTT. It encodes CASSANSEAFF.

This chain uses TRBV6-5 with TRBJ1-1, with a possible D match to TRBD1 (5 bases). The CDR3 has 13 residues. The V gene lost 11 bases and the J gene lost 0 bases, with 13 bases spanning the gap. Germline assignment: CDR1 MNHEY and CDR2 SVGAGI. CDR3 bases: TGTGCCGCGAGGGGAGGGATGAACACTGAAGCTTTCTTT. Its protein is CAARGGMNTEAFF.

The chain carries TRBV3-1 (or the pseudogene TRBV3-2) and TRBJ1-6; D is uncertain. Per germline, CDR1 LGHDT and CDR2 YNNKEL (reference sequence). The germline V and J ends were trimmed by 0 bases and 6 bases, with 9 bases remaining between them. This CDR3 has 15 residues. In nucleotides, the CDR3 is TGTGCCAGCAGCCAAGATGTGCGGCTTAATTCACCCCTCCACTTT. Protein product: CASSQDVRLNSPLHF.

This chain links TRBV11-3 with TRBJ2-2; D uncertain. Trimming shortened V by 2 bases and J by 6 bases, and 7 bases separated the two germline ends. Germline V CDR1 and CDR2: SGHNT, YENEEA. The CDR3 runs 13 residues. The CDR3 is CASSLIYPGELFF. DNA for the CDR3: TGTGCCAGCAGCTTAATCTACCCCGGGGAGCTGTTTTTT.

The rearrangement uses TRBV18 and TRBJ1-1; D ambiguous. V gave up 5 bases and J gave up 1 base, with 14 bases separating them. The CDR3 length is 15 residues. Germline CDR1 and CDR2: KGHSH and LQKENI. The CDR3 DNA is TGTGCCAGCTCATCCGACACCAGCCCGAACACTGAAGCTTTCTTT. This gives the protein CASSSDTSPNTEAFF.

This chain links TRBV28 with TRBJ1-2, with 7 bases lining up with TRBD1. This CDR3 spans 12 amino acids. V lost 6 bases, J lost 8 bases, and 6 bases stayed unmatched. Germline values: CDR1 MDHEN, CDR2 SYDVKM. The CDR3 sequence is CASRRTGGGYTF. The CDR3 coding sequence is TGTGCCAGCAGGCGGACAGGCGGCGGCTACACCTTC.

This chain joins TRBV5-1 and TRBJ1-4, with 8 bases that match TRBD1. V was pared by 0 bases and J by 6 bases, with 1 base of the junction left unmatched. Germline V lookup: CDR1 SGHRS, CDR2 YFSETQ. CDR3 length: 14 amino acids. The CDR3 bases are TGCGCCAGCAGCTTGGCAGGGGGCTATGAAAAACTGTTTTTT. Protein: CASSLAGGYEKLFF.

The V gene is TRBV7-3, the J gene TRBJ1-3, with D possibly matching TRBD1 (5 bases). Germline V lookup: CDR1 SGHTA, CDR2 FQGTGA. The CDR3 length is 16 residues. The V end was cut by 5 bases, the J end by 0 bases, with 14 bases between. The CDR3: CASSQPRQNSGNTIYF. The CDR3 bases are TGTGCCAGCAGCCAACCCAGACAGAACTCTGGAAACACCATATATTTT.

The genes are TRBV23-1 and TRBJ2-3; 9 positions agree with TRBD2. Being an ORF, TRBV23-1 has a function that is uncertain. The length of the CDR3 is 19 residues. The J segment lost 3 bases and the V segment lost 3 bases, leaving 16 bases of the junction unmatched. This chain's CDR3 is CASSHTGQDPSGATDTQYF. CDR3 DNA sequence: TGCGCCAGCAGTCATACAGGACAGGACCCTAGCGGGGCGACAGATACGCAGTATTTT.

The rearrangement joins TRBV7-8 to TRBJ2-7; 8 bases are shared with TRBD1. Germline assignment: CDR1 SGHVS and CDR2 FQNEAQ. V was pared by 5 bases and J by 5 bases, with 5 bases of the junction left unmatched. The CDR3 contains 13 residues. The chain's CDR3 is CASSIHRGNEQYV. The CDR3 bases are TGTGCCAGCAGCATCCACAGGGGGAACGAGCAGTACGTC.

This chain joins TRBV3-1 (or the pseudogene TRBV3-2) and TRBJ2-1, with unresolved D. V was shortened by 3 bases and J by 7 bases, with 7 bases between the two germline ends. CDR3 length: 12 amino acids. Germline lookup yields CDR1 LGHDT and CDR2 YNNKEL (reference sequence). Here the CDR3 reads CASSQTGNEQFF. In DNA form, the CDR3 reads TGTGCCAGCAGCCAGACTGGTAATGAGCAGTTCTTC.

The CDR3 loop is CASSTLRDRGATNEKLFF. CDR3 sequence (DNA): TGTGCCAGCAGTACTCTCCGGGACAGGGGGGCAACTAATGAAAAACTGTTTTTT. The chain has TRBV2 and TRBJ1-4; 11 positions match TRBD1. This CDR3 is built from 18 residues. Unmatched junction bases numbered 8, after V lost 5 bases and J lost 0 bases. Per germline, CDR1 SNHLY and CDR2 FYNNEI. The entire variable domain, with the rest obtained from reference TRBV2 and TRBJ1-4, is as follows: EPEVTQTPSHQVTQMGQEVILRCVPISNHLYFYWYRQILGQKVEFLVSFYNNEISEKSEIFDDQFSVERPDGSNFTLKIRSTKLEDSAMYFCASSTLRDRGATNEKLFFGSGTQLSVL.

This CDR3 reads CASSDQGYTGELFF. In nucleotides, the CDR3 is TGTGCCAGCAGCGACCAGGGGTACACCGGGGAGCTGTTTTTT. This chain links TRBV7-8 with TRBJ2-2; TRBD1 is a possible D gene (6 bases). V was cut by 5 bases and J by 3 bases, with 10 bases left in between. This CDR3 spans 14 amino acids. Germline values: CDR1 SGHVS, CDR2 FQNEAQ.